A single sample is the source of the 30 T cell receptor beta chains below, sequenced in a study of cytomegalovirus exposure and HLA in healthy donors (dated by TCRdb to about 2017). Library method: the immunoSEQ multiplex PCR assay. For the multiplex PCR, a mixture combining 60 forward primers for TCR Vbeta segments and 13 reverse primers for TCR Jbeta segments was used. The table comes from immuneACCESS by way of TCRdb, which keeps in-frame sequences with V and J called. Part of the clones is missing from these tables; in studies checked, under half for an unresolved V gene and the rest for unknown reasons. The sample contains fewer than 200,000 clones, about 68% of them found a single time. Around 2.4% of the sample is held by the ten biggest clonotypes. Sequenced material: PBMCs. These receptors were obtained from a female donor in good health and CMV-seronegative.

The chain recombines TRBV5-1 with TRBJ2-5; 7 bases are shared with TRBD2. In germline, CDR1 is SGHRS, CDR2 YFSETQ. V trimming: 0 bases; J trimming: 3 bases; junction bases outside the gene matches: 2. The CDR3 length is 14 residues. The CDR3 sequence is CASSLGLAKETQYF. CDR3 DNA: TGCGCCAGCAGCTTGGGACTAGCTAAAGAGACCCAGTACTTC.

This chain joins TRBV12-5 and TRBJ2-2; 8 bases match TRBD2. The CDR3 is 21 amino acids. Trimming at V came to 1 base and at J to 4 bases, leaving 20 bases not matched to a gene. CDR1 is LGHNT and CDR2 is FRNRAP in the germline V gene. For the CDR3, the DNA is TGTGCTAGTGGTTTGGCGACAGGTCCCCTGAGTCCTAGCGGGTTCACCGGGGAGCTGTTTTTT. Translated: CASGLATGPLSPSGFTGELFF. The full variable domain, with the rest looked up from reference TRBV12-5 and TRBJ2-2, is DARVTQTPRHKVTEMGQEVTMRCQPILGHNTVFWYRQTMMQGLELLAYFRNRAPLDDSGMPKDRFSAEMPDATLATLKIQPSEPRDSAVYFCASGLATGPLSPSGFTGELFFGEGSRLTVL.

The V gene is TRBV27, the J gene TRBJ2-2; a possible D gene is TRBD1 (5 bases). Trimming removed 3 bases at V and 2 bases at J, with 10 bases between. The CDR3 loop spans 15 amino acids. CDR1 MNHEY and CDR2 SMNVEV come from the germline V gene (reference sequence). The DNA of the CDR3 is TGTGCCAGCAGTTTCGGCAGGGTAAACACCGGGGAGCTGTTTTTT. It specifies CASSFGRVNTGELFF.

The V gene is TRBV4-3, the J gene TRBJ2-7; tentative D call: TRBD2 (6 bases). Germline V CDR1 and CDR2: LGHNA, YSLEER. CDR3 length equals 14 residues. Trimming pared 1 base from V and 2 bases from J, leaving 9 bases between. The CDR3 sequence is CASSQGGGTYEQYF. The CDR3, as DNA: TGCGCCAGCAGCCAAGGGGGAGGAACCTACGAGCAGTACTTC.

This chain links TRBV9 with TRBJ1-2, with 8 bases that match TRBD1. This CDR3 comprises 16 residues. Per the germline V gene, CDR1 is SGDLS and CDR2 is YYNGEE. Trimming cost V 4 bases and J 4 bases; bases outside gene matches: 12. The DNA of the CDR3 is TGTGCCAGCAGCCTACGGAAGGACAGGGAACGCTATGGCTACACCTTC. This sequence encodes CASSLRKDRERYGYTF.

In regard to this clone: One end of the junction is discordant with germline, which a read error may explain. The chain carries TRBV7-7 and TRBJ2-2; 8 nucleotides line up with TRBD2. The length of the CDR3 is 17 residues. The germline gives CDR1 SSHAT, CDR2 FNYEAQ (reference sequence). The CDR3: CASSFTYAGGNTGELFF. Here the CDR3 DNA reads TGTGCTAGCAGCTTTACTTACGCGGGGGGAAACACCGGGGAGCTGTTTTTT.

The gene calls are TRBV30 and TRBJ2-1; TRBD2 matches at 7 bases. Per germline, CDR1 GTSNPN and CDR2 SVGIG (reference sequence). J lost 15 bases, V lost 2 bases, and 7 bases had no gene match. CDR3 length: 11 residues. The CDR3 sequence: CAWSRMGLMFF. DNA for the CDR3: TGTGCCTGGAGTCGGATGGGACTAATGTTCTTC.

The rearrangement joins TRBV7-2 to TRBJ1-2; D unresolved. The CDR3 is 13 amino acids. Deletions cut 5 bases from V and 7 bases from J, with 14 bases between. Germline CDR1 SGHTA, CDR2 FQGNSA. CDR3 DNA: TGTGCCAGCAGCACGCAGCGAGGCGGTGGCTACACCTTC. Its translation is CASSTQRGGGYTF. Complete variable domain (other parts from reference TRBV7-2 and TRBJ1-2): GAGVSQSPSNKVTEKGKDVELRCDPISGHTALYWYRQSLGQGLEFLIYFQGNSAPDKSGLPSDRFSAERTGGSVSTLTIQRTQQEDSAVYLCASSTQRGGGYTFGSGTRLTVV.

The rearrangement joins TRBV6-4 to TRBJ2-3; 8 bases map to TRBD1. Per the germline V gene, CDR1 is MRHNA and CDR2 is SNTAGT. V shed 3 bases, J shed 1 base, and the junction held 0 bases outside the gene matches. The CDR3 sequence is 14 residues long. Here the CDR3 reads CASSEQGGTDTQYF. Written as DNA, the CDR3 is TGTGCCAGCAGTGAACAGGGGGGCACAGATACGCAGTATTTT.

The chain is built from TRBV6-5 and TRBJ2-7; no clear D gene. Germline V gives CDR1 MNHEY, CDR2 SVGAGI. The CDR3 runs to 15 residues. V dropped 4 bases and J dropped 0 bases, with 13 bases sitting between them. Here the CDR3 DNA reads TGTGCCAGCAGTTCCCCACAATGGAGCTCCTACGAGCAGTACTTC. Encoded protein: CASSSPQWSSYEQYF.

The gene calls are TRBV16 and TRBJ2-5; 7 positions agree with TRBD1. The CDR3 consists of 15 residues. Germline CDR1 is KGHSY and CDR2 is FQNENV. V trimming: 2 bases; J trimming: 5 bases; junction bases outside the gene matches: 8. CDR3 protein: CASSQQQGKSETQYF. The CDR3 DNA sequence: TGTGCCAGCAGCCAACAACAGGGGAAATCGGAGACCCAGTACTTC.

The chain recombines TRBV2 with TRBJ2-7; the D gene is possibly TRBD1 (6 bases). V was clipped by 3 bases and J by 7 bases, with 10 bases between them. The CDR3 length is 12 residues. Per germline, CDR1 SNHLY and CDR2 FYNNEI. CDR3 in DNA: TGTGCCAGCAGTGAGCTGAGGGGGGAGCAGTACTTC. Its translation is CASSELRGEQYF. Variable domain in full (rest from reference TRBV2 and TRBJ2-7): EPEVTQTPSHQVTQMGQEVILRCVPISNHLYFYWYRQILGQKVEFLVSFYNNEISEKSEIFDDQFSVERPDGSNFTLKIRSTKLEDSAMYFCASSELRGEQYFGPGTRLTVT.

The chain carries TRBV29-1 and TRBJ2-5; D perhaps matches TRBD2 (5 bases). Trimming removed 2 bases from V and 4 bases from J, with 17 bases in between. The germline gives CDR1 SQVTM, CDR2 ANQGSEA. The CDR3 has 15 residues. The CDR3: CSVESGNGRGETQYF. CDR3 in DNA: TGCAGCGTTGAATCGGGGAATGGGCGCGGAGAGACCCAGTACTTC.

This clone has a handful of counts. The rearrangement links TRBV19 to TRBJ2-1, with no clear D. V gave up 1 base and J gave up 6 bases, with 10 bases separating them. Germline-derived CDR1 and CDR2 are LNHDA and SQIVND (reference sequence). This CDR3 is 14 amino acids long. CDR3: CASSIVGRLNEQFF. The DNA of the CDR3 is TGTGCCAGTAGTATAGTAGGCAGACTCAATGAGCAGTTCTTC. Together with reference TRBV19 and TRBJ2-1, the CDR3 gives the full variable domain: DGGITQSPKYLFRKEGQNVTLSCEQNLNHDAMYWYRQDPGQGLRLIYYSQIVNDFQKGDIAEGYSVSREKKESFPLTVTSAQKNPTAFYLCASSIVGRLNEQFFGPGTRLTVL.

In this sample, this clone turned up a few times. V and J are TRBV28 and TRBJ1-1; D is undetermined. V lost 6 bases, J lost 1 base, and 9 bases lay in between. Germline CDR1 and CDR2: MDHEN and SYDVKM. The CDR3 consists of 13 residues. The CDR3 loop is CASSIIGNTEAFF. For the CDR3, the DNA is TGTGCCAGCAGCATTATCGGGAACACTGAAGCTTTCTTT.

Of note for this clone: Germline is not matched at one junction end, which may reflect a read error. The chain is built from TRBV15 and TRBJ1-2, with D hard to call. This CDR3 region has 16 residues. The germline V gene encodes CDR1 LNHNV and CDR2 YYDKDF (reference sequence). CDR3 DNA: TGTGCCACCAGCAGAGATCGGCGGATAGCTAACTATGGCCACACCTTC. This gives the protein CATSRDRRIANYGHTF.

The gene calls are TRBV28 and TRBJ1-2; 8 bases map to TRBD1. Trimming took 3 bases from V and 4 from J; bases not matched to a gene: 10. Germline lookup yields CDR1 MDHEN and CDR2 SYDVKM. The CDR3 has 16 amino acids. CDR3 region: CASSLAGQAVPYGYTF. The DNA of the CDR3 is TGTGCCAGCAGTTTGGCGGGACAGGCAGTCCCCTATGGCTACACCTTC.

This clone came up a few times. This sequence joins TRBV6-6 and TRBJ1-2; D is unresolved. The germline CDR1 and CDR2 sequences are MNHNY and SVGAGI (reference sequence). Deletions cut 5 bases from V and 2 bases from J, with 3 bases between. CDR3 length: 11 residues. CDR3 bases: TGTGCCAGCAGTCAGAACTATGGCTACACCTTC. Protein product: CASSQNYGYTF.

V and J are TRBV6-5 and TRBJ1-1; 7 bases align to TRBD1. V shed 6 bases and J 5 bases; nucleotides not matched to a gene: 6. Germline CDR1 and CDR2: MNHEY and SVGAGI. The CDR3 has 13 amino acids. CDR3 loop: CASRPTGRTEAFF. The CDR3 coding sequence is TGTGCCAGCAGGCCGACAGGGAGGACTGAAGCTTTCTTT.

The chain recombines TRBV10-3 with TRBJ2-1, with 12 bases lining up with TRBD2. The germline V gene encodes CDR1 ENHRY and CDR2 SYGVKD. The CDR3 runs 14 residues. J gave up 5 bases and V 5 bases, and 1 base lay outside the gene matches. CDR3 in amino acids: CAISRLAGDNEQFF. The CDR3 DNA reads TGTGCCATCAGTAGACTAGCGGGAGACAATGAGCAGTTCTTC.

This sequence joins TRBV30 and TRBJ2-7; a possible D gene is TRBD2 (5 bases). Germline V lookup: CDR1 GTSNPN, CDR2 SVGIG (reference sequence). V shed 1 base and J shed 5 bases, with 12 bases lying between them. The CDR3 totals 13 residues. CDR3 in DNA: TGTGCCTGGAGTGAAGGGAGTCCCGACGAGCAGTACTTC. Amino acid sequence: CAWSEGSPDEQYF.

The chain combines TRBV5-1 with TRBJ2-4, with D possibly TRBD2 on 6 matching bases. Germline V gives CDR1 SGHRS, CDR2 YFSETQ. V lost 3 bases to trimming and J lost 1 base, with 14 bases between them. The CDR3 contains 16 residues. CDR3 DNA sequence: TGCGCCAGCAGCTGGGGGGTCCCAGGGGCCAAAAACATTCAGTACTTC. This gives the protein CASSWGVPGAKNIQYF.

V gene TRBV6-1 combines with J gene TRBJ1-4; 8 positions agree with TRBD1. The CDR3 runs to 15 residues. CDR1 and CDR2 from the germline V gene are MNHNS and SASEGT. The junction had 6 bases not matched to a gene; V was cut back by 4 bases and J by 5 bases. CDR3 in DNA: TGTGCCAGCAGTGCACTCGGGACAGGAAATGAAAAACTGTTTTTT. This gives the protein CASSALGTGNEKLFF.

This sequence joins TRBV10-3 and TRBJ2-5; either TRBD1 or TRBD2 may supply D (5 bases each). The DNA end favors TRBJ2-7, so the J call may be wrong. This CDR3 contains 14 residues. Germline V gene lookup returns CDR1 ENHRY and CDR2 SYGVKD. For the CDR3, the DNA is TGTGCCATCAGTGATTCCGGGACGGGACACGAGCAGTACTTC. Protein product: CAISDSGTGHEQYF.

The CDR3 DNA reads as TGTGCCAGAACCGGACAGTTCAATCAGCCCCAGCATTTT. It translates to CARTGQFNQPQHF. This chain connects TRBV14 to TRBJ1-5, with TRBD1 as a possible D gene (6 bases). The CDR3 has 13 amino acids. Germline V gene lookup returns CDR1 SGHDN and CDR2 FVKESK. Trimming shortened V by 9 bases and J by 3 bases, and 12 bases separated the two germline ends.

J is TRBJ1-3 and V is TRBV18; D gene ambiguous. Trimming stripped 3 bases from V and 3 bases from J, with 9 bases between. Germline loops: CDR1 KGHSH, CDR2 LQKENI. The CDR3 is 14 amino acids. The CDR3 DNA reads TGTGCCAGCTCACCGAGGGAAAATGGAAACACCATATATTTT. This translates into CASSPRENGNTIYF.

This clone turned up a few times. The genes are TRBV11-2 and TRBJ1-1; D is ambiguous. There are 13 residues in the CDR3. Germline CDR1 and CDR2: SGHAT and FQNNGV. V dropped 5 bases and J dropped 11 bases, with 18 bases sitting between them. This CDR3 is CASSPAFTISAFF. In DNA form, the CDR3 reads TGTGCCAGCAGCCCCGCCTTCACAATTTCGGCTTTCTTT.

The rearrangement links TRBV29-1 to TRBJ1-3; 10 bases fit TRBD1. The trim removed 6 bases at V and 3 bases at J, leaving 8 bases unmatched. The CDR3 totals 15 residues. The germline V gene encodes CDR1 SQVTM and CDR2 ANQGSEA. The DNA for the CDR3 is TGCAGCGTAGACGACAGGGGGCCAGGTGGAAACACCATATATTTT. Amino acid sequence: CSVDDRGPGGNTIYF.

V and J are TRBV5-1 and TRBJ1-4; D possibly corresponds to TRBD1 (5 bases). The CDR3 totals 14 residues. Germline V gene lookup returns CDR1 SGHRS and CDR2 YFSETQ. The V and J ends lost 3 bases and 5 bases respectively, with 11 bases between them. The DNA for the CDR3 is TGCGCCAGCAGCTCCGGGACTGAAAATGAAAAACTGTTTTTT. Protein sequence: CASSSGTENEKLFF.

The chain uses TRBV4-3 and TRBJ1-3; D remains unclear. Per germline, CDR1 LGHNA and CDR2 YSLEER. V was shortened by 9 bases and J by 4 bases, with 10 bases between the two germline ends. This CDR3 comprises 12 residues. Here the CDR3 reads CASGLAGNTIYF. For the CDR3, the DNA is TGCGCCAGTGGACTAGCCGGAAACACCATATATTTT.